Shown below are 25 T cell receptor beta chains from a single sample sequenced in a study of T cell responses to AZD1222 COVID-19 vaccine. TCRdb's table, derived via immunoSEQ multiplex PCR, lists solely in-frame clones and lacks some. The table includes around 72,000 clones, around four fifths detected once. The material was peripheral blood, obtained on day 0 of AZD1222 vaccination. These receptors were taken from an adult in good health.

CDR3 sequence reads: CACSDRGHTEAFF. In DNA form, the CDR3 reads TGTGCCTGCTCGGACAGGGGGCATACTGAAGCTTTCTTT. The chain recombines TRBV30 with TRBJ1-1; 11 positions match TRBD1. V lost 6 bases to trimming and J lost 5 bases; unmatched junction nucleotides: 5. Germline V lookup: CDR1 GTSNPN, CDR2 SVGIG (reference sequence). The CDR3 is 13 amino acids.

The rearrangement links TRBV6-2 or TRBV6-3 to TRBJ2-7, with TRBD2 matching 10 bases. The CDR3 sequence is 15 residues long. The germline V gene encodes CDR1 MNHEY and CDR2 SVGEGT. With 0 bases clipped from V and 2 bases from J, the junction kept 1 base outside the gene matches. As DNA, the CDR3 is TGTGCCAGCAGTTACTCGAGCGGGGGGGCCTACGAGCAGTACTTC. Residues: CASSYSSGGAYEQYF.

The chain employs TRBV27 and TRBJ2-2; 9 nucleotides align to TRBD2. V shed 5 bases and J 5 bases; nucleotides not matched to a gene: 6. Germline CDR1 is MNHEY and CDR2 is SMNVEV (reference sequence). The CDR3 loop spans 15 amino acids. Written as DNA, the CDR3 is TGTGCCAGCAGTGTCCTAGCGGGGAGGACCGGGGAGCTGTTTTTT. Protein: CASSVLAGRTGELFF.

The chain recombines TRBV14 with TRBJ1-2; a possible D gene is TRBD1 (6 bases). Per the germline V gene, CDR1 is SGHDN and CDR2 is FVKESK. CDR3 length: 14 residues. V lost 2 bases, J lost 7 bases, and 14 bases lay in between. The CDR3 DNA reads TGTGCCAGCAGCCAATATTCCAGGGGATCTGGCTACACCTTC. This translates into CASSQYSRGSGYTF.

V gene TRBV7-2 combines with J gene TRBJ2-7; D could derive from TRBD1 or TRBD2 (5 bases each). V shed 1 base and J shed 4 bases, with 14 bases lying between them. This CDR3 region has 15 residues. Per germline, CDR1 SGHTA and CDR2 FQGNSA. The CDR3, as DNA: TGTGCCAGCAGCTTAGGGGACGGAGGTTTATACGAGCAGTACTTC. Translation: CASSLGDGGLYEQYF.

The rearrangement links TRBV10-2 to TRBJ2-7; 7 bases agree with TRBD1. The CDR3 has 15 residues. V shed 0 bases, J shed 2 bases, and the junction held 4 bases outside the gene matches. Germline V gives CDR1 WSHSY, CDR2 SAAADI. The CDR3 DNA sequence: TGCGCCAGCAGTGAGTCATCCGGGACAGCCTACGAGCAGTACTTC. Translation: CASSESSGTAYEQYF.

This chain joins TRBV24-1 and TRBJ2-7; 9 nucleotides match TRBD1. J lost 1 base, V lost 9 bases, and 6 bases had no gene match. The CDR3 is made up of 14 amino acids. Looked up from germline, CDR1 is KGHDR and CDR2 is SFDVKD. The CDR3 region has the DNA TGTGCCACCGCCCCCGGGACAGGGTCCTACGAGCAGTACTTC. It yields the protein CATAPGTGSYEQYF.

The chain combines TRBV28 with TRBJ1-2; TRBD1 agrees at 8 bases. This CDR3 is built from 15 residues. J lost 5 bases, V lost 5 bases, and 10 bases had no gene match. Germline V CDR1 and CDR2: MDHEN, SYDVKM. The CDR3 loop is CASSRFGQGGYGYTF. The CDR3 DNA follows: TGTGCCAGCAGTCGCTTCGGACAGGGTGGATATGGCTACACCTTC.

This chain links TRBV11-2 with TRBJ1-4; weak D call: TRBD1 (5 bases). The CDR3 runs 15 residues. V lost 5 bases and J 3 bases, leaving 13 bases between the germline ends. Germline CDR1 and CDR2: SGHAT and FQNNGV. The CDR3 DNA follows: TGTGCCAGCAGCGACGACGGGACCCCTAATGAAAAACTGTTTTTT. The encoded protein is CASSDDGTPNEKLFF. The full variable domain, in which reference TRBV11-2 and TRBJ1-4 provide the parts outside the CDR3, is EAGVAQSPRYKIIEKRQSVAFWCNPISGHATLYWYQQILGQGPKLLIQFQNNGVVDDSQLPKDRFSAERLKGVDSTLKIQPAKLEDSAVYLCASSDDGTPNEKLFFGSGTQLSVL.

The chain recombines TRBV2 with TRBJ2-2, with D hard to call. Germline CDR1 and CDR2: SNHLY and FYNNEI. The V and J ends lost 4 bases and 5 bases respectively, with 5 bases between them. The CDR3 length is 12 residues. The DNA for the CDR3 is TGTGCCAGCAGTGGGGAAACCGGGGAGCTGTTTTTT. It codes for CASSGETGELFF.

This rearrangement joins TRBV6-5 to TRBJ1-1; D is undetermined. This CDR3 is 13 amino acids long. The V gene's germline CDR1 is MNHEY and CDR2 SVGAGI. Trimming pared 6 bases from V and 11 bases from J, leaving 19 bases between. CDR3 coding DNA: TGTGCCAGCAGATCGGACTCACGCCAGTCCGCTTTCTTT. Protein: CASRSDSRQSAFF.

V is TRBV6-5 and J is TRBJ1-5; D is uncertain. V dropped 6 bases and J dropped 5 bases, with 11 bases sitting between them. The CDR3 covers 13 residues. CDR1 is MNHEY and CDR2 is SVGAGI in the germline V gene. The CDR3 nucleotides read TGTGCCAGCAGGCTGAGGGCTCATCAGCCCCAGCATTTT. Its protein is CASRLRAHQPQHF.

This chain connects TRBV19 to TRBJ2-2; D may be TRBD2 (5 bases). Trimming pared 4 bases from V and 4 bases from J, leaving 13 bases between. The CDR3 runs to 15 residues. CDR1 and CDR2 (germline): LNHDA, SQIVND (reference sequence). The CDR3 nucleotides read TGTGCCAGTAGTAGTTCCGGGGATGGCACCGGGGAGCTGTTTTTT. It codes for CASSSSGDGTGELFF.

This clone has a single count. V and J are TRBV3-1 (or the pseudogene TRBV3-2) and TRBJ1-2; 7 bases line up with TRBD1. The V gene end was trimmed by 5 bases and the J gene end by 2 bases; junction bases not matched to a gene: 8. The CDR3 spans 15 residues. Germline CDR1 is LGHDT and CDR2 is YNNKEL (reference sequence). Written as DNA, the CDR3 is TGTGCCAGCAGCACCCTTCAGGGGGGGAACTATGGCTACACCTTC. Translated, it gives CASSTLQGGNYGYTF.

The chain recombines TRBV11-2 with TRBJ2-7; TRBD2 is a possible D gene (5 bases). The CDR3 length is 15 residues. V was shortened by 0 bases and J by 3 bases, with 12 bases between the two germline ends. Germline V gives CDR1 SGHAT, CDR2 FQNNGV. The CDR3 spells CASSLEATRGYEQYF. CDR3 DNA sequence: TGTGCCAGCAGCTTAGAAGCTACCCGGGGCTACGAGCAGTACTTC.

This rearrangement joins TRBV27 to TRBJ1-5; 7 bases are shared with TRBD1. Trimming cost V 5 bases and J 1 base; bases outside gene matches: 11. CDR1 and CDR2 (germline): MNHEY, SMNVEV (reference sequence). The CDR3 sequence is 17 residues long. In DNA form, the CDR3 reads TGTGCCAGCAGTCCCTCGACAGGGAGGGAGAGCAATCAGCCCCAGCATTTT. Its translation is CASSPSTGRESNQPQHF.

The chain links TRBV19 to TRBJ2-1; 7 nucleotides agree with TRBD2. The CDR3 length is 16 residues. The V gene's germline CDR1 is LNHDA and CDR2 SQIVND (reference sequence). The ends lost 3 bases at V and 3 bases at J; junction bases unmatched: 8. The CDR3 here is CASSIATGGLYNEQFF. The CDR3 nucleotides read TGTGCCAGTAGTATTGCTACGGGGGGACTCTACAATGAGCAGTTCTTC.

The CDR3 region has the DNA TGTGCCAGCAGTCAGCCCAATCAGCCCCAGCATTTT. This codes for CASSQPNQPQHF. The gene calls are TRBV6-5 and TRBJ1-5; D gene uncertain. The germline V gene has CDR1 MNHEY and CDR2 SVGAGI. The CDR3 has 12 amino acids. V gave up 5 bases and J gave up 3 bases, with 5 bases separating them.

This chain uses TRBV19 with TRBJ1-5; 8 positions agree with TRBD1. CDR3 length: 12 residues. The germline gives CDR1 LNHDA, CDR2 SQIVND (reference sequence). The V segment lost 8 bases and the J segment 7 bases; nucleotides outside the gene matches: 4. The chain's CDR3 is CASDRGVQPQHF. DNA for the CDR3: TGTGCCAGTGACAGGGGTGTCCAGCCCCAGCATTTT.

The V call is TRBV7-2, the J call TRBJ1-2; 7 bases align to TRBD1. The CDR3 runs to 14 residues. After removal of 5 bases from V and 4 bases from J, the junction contained 7 bases not matched to a gene. Germline CDR1 and CDR2: SGHTA and FQGNSA. CDR3 in DNA: TGTGCCAGCAGCCCAGACAGGGACCTCTATGGCTACACCTTC. It yields the protein CASSPDRDLYGYTF.

CDR3: CASRGTQKHPDNTEAFF. DNA for the CDR3: TGTGCCAGCAGGGGAACCCAGAAGCACCCAGATAACACTGAAGCTTTCTTT. The chain couples TRBV2 to TRBJ1-1; D gene uncertain. Germline CDR1 reads SNHLY; CDR2 reads FYNNEI. Deletions cut 6 bases from V and 2 bases from J, with 22 bases between. The CDR3 length is 17 residues.

This sequence joins TRBV29-1 and TRBJ2-7, with D uncertain. There are 15 residues in the CDR3. Germline values: CDR1 SQVTM, CDR2 ANQGSEA. The germline V and J ends were trimmed by 7 bases and 0 bases, with 19 bases remaining between them. The CDR3 DNA is TGCAGCGCAGAAAGGCGGATCGAGGCCTCCTACGAGCAGTACTTC. Its translation: CSAERRIEASYEQYF.

The chain links TRBV2 to TRBJ1-2, with 7 bases fitting TRBD1. Germline CDR1 is SNHLY and CDR2 is FYNNEI. V shed 6 bases, J shed 4 bases, and the junction held 11 bases outside the gene matches. CDR3 length: 15 residues. The DNA for the CDR3 is TGTGCCAGCAGCGCGAACAGGGGAGGGGGCTATGGCTACACCTTC. It specifies CASSANRGGGYGYTF.

This sequence joins TRBV4-2 and TRBJ2-5; 10 nucleotides match TRBD2. Germline V lookup: CDR1 LGHNA, CDR2 YNFKEQ. Trimming at V came to 0 bases and at J to 2 bases, leaving 0 bases not matched to a gene. The CDR3 runs to 15 residues. CDR3 coding DNA: TGTGCCAGCAGCCAAGATAGCGGGGGGCAAGAGACCCAGTACTTC. The encoded protein is CASSQDSGGQETQYF.

The chain recombines TRBV30 with TRBJ1-2; D is perhaps TRBD1 (6 bases). Trimming took off 7 bases at V and 2 bases at J, with 26 bases between the two ends. This CDR3 has 17 amino acids. Per germline, CDR1 GTSNPN and CDR2 SVGIG (reference sequence). CDR3 coding DNA: TGTGCCTCCCGCCGTATTTGGACAGAAACTTTCAACTATGGCTACACCTTC. Protein: CASRRIWTETFNYGYTF.